This T cell receptor (beta chain) was documented in a study of beta chain features in type 1 diabetes. On the study more broadly: Similarity in age, gender and cell yields was seen between patients and healthy donors. Study results and limitations: For type 1 diabetes patients, VDJ junctions showed fewer insertions and more deletions. The study left unresolved whether HLA type influences TCRB rearrangement. Among all four CD4+ subsets, Type 1 diabetes patients had TCRB CDR3s that were moderately but significantly shorter.

TCRB transcripts that were expressed got sequenced, as all of the isolated RNA had been reverse transcribed. Clones were sequenced by immunoSEQ multiplex PCR, and TCRdb holds only the in-frame ones, with some missing. The table lists over 600,000 clones, 9.5% to 15% of them singletons, with more than 0.095% in the top ten. About this clone itself: The antigen is not known.

Germline V lookup: CDR1 SGHTA, CDR2 FQGNSA. The CDR3 loop spans 15 amino acids. V gave up 7 bases and J gave up 3 bases; unmatched junction bases: 12. Material: naive CD4+ T cells from blood. This receptor was taken from a man between 25 and 39 years old with type 1 diabetes. The V gene is TRBV7-2, the J gene TRBJ2-7; 7 bases align to TRBD1. The CDR3 is CASTVGTAEFYEQYF. The CDR3 DNA reads as TGTGCCAGCACCGTAGGGACAGCGGAATTCTACGAGCAGTACTTC. Supplemented by reference TRBV7-2 and TRBJ2-7, the full variable domain reads GAGVSQSPSNKVTEKGKDVELRCDPISGHTALYWYRQSLGQGLEFLIYFQGNSAPDKSGLPSDRFSAERTGGSVSTLTIQRTQQEDSAVYLCASTVGTAEFYEQYFGPGTRLTVT.